Shown below are 4 T cell receptor beta chains from a single sample sequenced in a study of blood T cell repertoires in COVID-19. Data came from immunoSEQ multiplex PCR; TCRdb stores just in-frame clones and leaves some out. In the table there are about 76,000 clones, approximately 78% of which are singletons. The specimen was peripheral blood. The receptors stem from a human donor in a cohort sampled during active COVID-19.

The rearrangement links TRBV5-1 to TRBJ2-7; 9 bases align to TRBD1. Losses at the gene ends were 0 bases for V and 3 bases for J; bases not matched to a gene: 7. The CDR3 is made up of 16 amino acids. Germline assignment: CDR1 SGHRS and CDR2 YFSETQ. The CDR3 here is CASSLASGQGYYEQYF. In DNA, the CDR3 is TGCGCCAGCAGCTTGGCCTCGGGACAGGGTTACTACGAGCAGTACTTC. Combining the CDR3 with reference TRBV5-1 and TRBJ2-7 gives the whole variable domain KAGVTQTPRYLIKTRGQQVTLSCSPISGHRSVSWYQQTPGQGLQFLFEYFSETQRNKGNFPGRFSGRQFSNSRSEMNVSTLELGDSALYLCASSLASGQGYYEQYFGPGTRLTVT.

The chain recombines TRBV6-5 with TRBJ2-7, with 8 bases that match TRBD2. V gave up 2 bases and J gave up 3 bases; unmatched junction bases: 6. Germline CDR1 and CDR2: MNHEY and SVGAGI. CDR3 length: 15 amino acids. CDR3 nucleotide sequence: TGTGCCAGCAGTTACGGGGTAGCGGGGTTCTACGAGCAGTACTTC. It is translated as CASSYGVAGFYEQYF.

The rearrangement links TRBV28 to TRBJ2-7; a weak D match, TRBD1 (5 bases). The V and J ends lost 7 bases and 5 bases respectively, with 12 bases between them. Germline CDR1 is MDHEN and CDR2 is SYDVKM. The CDR3 runs to 12 residues. The CDR3 bases are TGTGCCAGCATAGGGGATCGAGACGAGCAGTACTTC. Its translation: CASIGDRDEQYF.

This clone was seen a few times. The chain recombines TRBV7-7 with TRBJ2-1, with 11 bases identical to TRBD2. This CDR3 is 15 amino acids long. CDR1 and CDR2 from the germline V gene are SSHAT and FNYEAQ (reference sequence). The CDR3 here is CASATGLAGGNEQFF. The CDR3 coding sequence is TGTGCTAGTGCGACCGGGCTAGCGGGGGGAAATGAGCAGTTCTTC.